This TCR beta chain was captured by sequencing in a study of blood T cell repertoires in COVID-19. Study overall: Sites in the United States, Italy and Spain provided acute and convalescent COVID-19 samples. Sources were T cells, B-cell-depleted T cells, or PBMCs; the material itself was cDNA or gDNA.

From germline, CDR1 is ENHRY and CDR2 SYGVKD. The V gene lost 3 bases and the J gene lost 3 bases, with 14 bases spanning the gap. The CDR3 runs 16 residues. Sequencing used immunoSEQ multiplex PCR; TCRdb keeps in-frame clones, though not all of them. Among over 120,000 clones, around 80% were seen once, and the ten largest hold around 5.5%. The age range of participants was about 18 to 90 years, with residence in some 25 US areas. Self-reported history from a screening survey and questionnaire set each donor's cohort. The sequenced sample was PBMCs or T cells enriched from blood (not recorded which). The chain couples TRBV10-3 to TRBJ1-4; the D gene is possibly TRBD1 (5 bases). The TCR was taken from a woman aged 45-65 years who had recovered from COVID-19. The CDR3 here is CAISDTAGQANEKLFF. DNA for the CDR3: TGTGCCATCAGTGATACCGCGGGGCAGGCTAATGAAAAACTGTTTTTT.